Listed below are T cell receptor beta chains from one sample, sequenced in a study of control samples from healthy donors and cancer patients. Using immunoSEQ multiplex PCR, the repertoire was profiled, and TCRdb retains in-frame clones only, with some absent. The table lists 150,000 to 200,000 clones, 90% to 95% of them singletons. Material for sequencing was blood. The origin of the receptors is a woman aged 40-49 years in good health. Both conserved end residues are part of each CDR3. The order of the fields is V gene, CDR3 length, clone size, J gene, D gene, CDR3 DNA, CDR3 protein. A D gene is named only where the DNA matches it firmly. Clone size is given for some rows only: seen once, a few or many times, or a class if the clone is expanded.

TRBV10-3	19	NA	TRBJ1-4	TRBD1	TGTGCCATCAGTGAGTCACCGGGACAGGGTAAGATAGCGGATGAAAAACTGTTTTTT	CAISESPGQGKIADEKLFF
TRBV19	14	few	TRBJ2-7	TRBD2	TGTGCCAGTAGTGGGAGACTAGCGGGAGACGAGCAGTACTTC	CASSGRLAGDEQYF
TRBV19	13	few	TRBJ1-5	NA	TGTGCCAGTCAGTACGGAGGCAATCAGCCCCAGCATTTT	CASQYGGNQPQHF
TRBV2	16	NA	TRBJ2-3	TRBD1	TGTGCCAGCAGTGAGGACAGGGAGAGCGGCACAGATACGCAGTATTTT	CASSEDRESGTDTQYF
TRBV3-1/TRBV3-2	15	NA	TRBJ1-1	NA	TGTGCCAGCAGCTTCCACTCAGGGGTGAACACTGAAGCTTTCTTT	CASSFHSGVNTEAFF
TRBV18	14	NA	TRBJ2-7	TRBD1	TGTGCCAGCTCACCAGGGACAGGGCCGTACGAGCAGTACTTC	CASSPGTGPYEQYF
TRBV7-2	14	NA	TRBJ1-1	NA	TGTGCCAGCAGCTTATCTTCGGGGAACACTGAAGCTTTCTTT	CASSLSSGNTEAFF
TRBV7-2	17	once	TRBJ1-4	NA	TGTGCCAGCAGCTTAGTTTGGGTTATGGGTACTAATGAAAAACTGTTTTTT	CASSLVWVMGTNEKLFF
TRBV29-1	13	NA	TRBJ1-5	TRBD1	TGCAGCGCCGACAGGGTTCTTAATCAGCCCCAGCATTTT	CSADRVLNQPQHF
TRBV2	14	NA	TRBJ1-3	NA	TGTGCCAGCCTTCTCCCAGGGTCTGGAAACACCATATATTTT	CASLLPGSGNTIYF
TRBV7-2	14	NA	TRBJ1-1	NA	TGTGCCAGCAGCTTGGAGACACCGAACACTGAAGCTTTCTTT	CASSLETPNTEAFF
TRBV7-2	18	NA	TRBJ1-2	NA	TGTGCCAGCAGCTTAGACCATAACAGACACGAAGGGGACTATGGCTACACCTTC	CASSLDHNRHEGDYGYTF
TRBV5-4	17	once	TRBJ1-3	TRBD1	TGTGCCAGCAGCTTGGGCGGGGGAGGGGGCACTGGAAACACCATATATTTT	CASSLGGGGGTGNTIYF